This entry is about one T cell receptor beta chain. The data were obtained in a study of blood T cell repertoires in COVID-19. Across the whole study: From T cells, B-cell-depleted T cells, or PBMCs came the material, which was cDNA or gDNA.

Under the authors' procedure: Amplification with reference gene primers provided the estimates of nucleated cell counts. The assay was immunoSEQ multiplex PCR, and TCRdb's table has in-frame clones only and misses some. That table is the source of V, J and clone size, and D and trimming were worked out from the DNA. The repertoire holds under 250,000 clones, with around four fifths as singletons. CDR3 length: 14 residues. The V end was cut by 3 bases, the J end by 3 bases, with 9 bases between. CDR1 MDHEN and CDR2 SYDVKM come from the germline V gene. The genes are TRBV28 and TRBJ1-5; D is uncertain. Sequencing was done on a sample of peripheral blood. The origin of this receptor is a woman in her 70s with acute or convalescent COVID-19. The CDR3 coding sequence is TGTGCCAGCAGTTTGAGGGCTATCAATCAGCCCCAGCATTTT. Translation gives CASSLRAINQPQHF.